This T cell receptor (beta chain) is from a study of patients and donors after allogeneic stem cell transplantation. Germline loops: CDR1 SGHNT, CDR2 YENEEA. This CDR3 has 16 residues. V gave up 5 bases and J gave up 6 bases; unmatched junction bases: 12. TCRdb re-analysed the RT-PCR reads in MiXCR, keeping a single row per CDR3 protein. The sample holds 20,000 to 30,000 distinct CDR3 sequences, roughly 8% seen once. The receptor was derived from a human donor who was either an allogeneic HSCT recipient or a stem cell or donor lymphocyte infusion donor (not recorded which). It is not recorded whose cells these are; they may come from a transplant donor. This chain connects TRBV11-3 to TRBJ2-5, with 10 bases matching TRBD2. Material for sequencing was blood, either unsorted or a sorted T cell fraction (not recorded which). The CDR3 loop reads CASSPPLAGAPKTQYF. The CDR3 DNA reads TGTGCCAGCAGCCCCCCTCTAGCGGGGGCCCCCAAGACCCAGTACTTC.